A selection of T cell receptor beta chains follows, all from one sample in a study of shared clonotypes between healthy human individuals. Measured with immunoSEQ multiplex PCR; TCRdb has only the in-frame clones, and not every one. The table has 2 million to 3 million clones, approximately 93% seen once. The sequencing sample was made of naive CD4+ T cells from PBMCs. These TCRs come from a young man in good health. Some clones in this sample may be carry-over from other donors' samples. The CDR3 runs from the conserved cysteine through the conserved F or W. The size of a clone is reported for some rows only, either as once, few or many, or as a class for expanded clones.

V	size	J	CDR3
TRBV7-2	once	TRBJ2-2	CASSLEVAGVSTGELFF
TRBV7-2	NA	TRBJ1-4	CASSFRAGSEKLFF
TRBV4-2	NA	TRBJ2-7	CASSQDLLERGEQYF
TRBV4-1	once	TRBJ2-1	CASSLLGDVNEQFF
TRBV5-1	NA	TRBJ2-7	CASSSDPAWTGLVYEQYF
TRBV5-1	NA	TRBJ2-6	CASSLGQTGANVLTF
TRBV30	NA	TRBJ2-2	CAWSGQGPTGELFF
TRBV7-2	NA	TRBJ2-2	CASRMTANTGELFF
TRBV28	NA	TRBJ2-5	CASSKQGVPFQETQYF
TRBV7-8	NA	TRBJ2-3	CASSPRGGALTDTQYF
TRBV27	NA	TRBJ2-7	CASRDTLTSGRSHEQYF
TRBV5-1	once	TRBJ1-5	CASSLGQGGDSNQPQHF
TRBV7-2	NA	TRBJ1-3	CASSLGARGNTIYF
TRBV6-5	NA	TRBJ1-6	CASRISGQINSPLHF
TRBV5-3	NA	TRBJ2-2	CARSSAGGMNTGELFF
TRBV6-1	NA	TRBJ2-3	CASSEAISPSTDTQYF
TRBV5-1	NA	TRBJ2-7	CASSLGDGPYEQYF
TRBV6-1	NA	TRBJ1-1	CASSEGRLNTEAFF
TRBV19	NA	TRBJ2-5	CASKDIGDVETQYF
TRBV5-1	NA	TRBJ2-7	CASSSRGGYEQYF
TRBV28	few	TRBJ1-2	CASSLSDGGYTF
TRBV28	NA	TRBJ2-2	CASSLPGAVAGELFF
TRBV18	NA	TRBJ1-2	CASSPQGSYTF
TRBV5-6	NA	TRBJ2-1	CASSLVRSSYNEQFF
TRBV7-7	NA	TRBJ2-2	CASSSTTATNTGELFF
TRBV7-2	NA	TRBJ1-5	CASSSDRGAQPQHF
TRBV18	NA	TRBJ1-2	CASSAQGYGYTF
TRBV12-5	NA	TRBJ2-5	CASGFRAWDRDPSGTQYF
TRBV5-1	NA	TRBJ1-3	CASSLVVGTETIYF
TRBV5-1	NA	TRBJ2-1	CASSLVQGAASTYNEQFF
TRBV6-1	once	TRBJ1-6	CATEGAGGSPLHF
TRBV6-1	NA	TRBJ2-1	CASSARTSGRAGPSREQFF
TRBV10-3	once	TRBJ2-5	CAISELRGSETQYF
TRBV27	NA	TRBJ1-1	CASSSSLGRVVTEAFF
TRBV4-1	NA	TRBJ2-7	CASRNSGSSYEQYF
TRBV29-1	NA	TRBJ2-5	CSVVFAGGRETQYF
TRBV19	NA	TRBJ1-2	CASSIQGTYGYTF
TRBV6-5	NA	TRBJ2-3	CASSYGRRALVVTQYF
TRBV11-2	NA	TRBJ2-5	CASSSRLAEEETQYF
TRBV5-4	few	TRBJ2-2	CASMRSSTGELFF
TRBV7-9	NA	TRBJ1-1	CASSLGGGRDTEAFF
TRBV7-3	NA	TRBJ2-7	CASSLAGRAGKYF
TRBV28	NA	TRBJ2-7	CASSLLNYEQYF
TRBV20-1	NA	TRBJ1-1	CSARVSTEAFF
TRBV2	NA	TRBJ2-5	CATELARQETQYF
TRBV5-4	NA	TRBJ1-1	CASSSPGGRWMNTEAFF
TRBV10-3	NA	TRBJ2-3	CAISEEGTDTQYF
TRBV10-3	NA	TRBJ1-2	CAIREGQESFYGYTF
TRBV2	once	TRBJ2-7	CASWGFEQYF
TRBV9	NA	TRBJ2-5	CASSVGQGRQETQYF
TRBV11-2	NA	TRBJ2-7	CASSSGTSGSYEQYF
TRBV28	NA	TRBJ2-5	CASSSRLAGALETQYF